The 31 T cell receptor beta chains below were found in one sample sequenced in a study of metastatic and nonmetastatic thyroid tumors. TCRdb reprocessed the PCR reads using MiXCR. The table records 15,000 to 20,000 clones, approximately 14% of them present only once. Thyroid surgery was performed in patients who had received no treatment beforehand. Specimen: blood. These receptors all come from a female donor with papillary thyroid cancer or a benign thyroid nodule (not recorded which). Some clones in this sample may be carry-over from other donors' samples.

This clone is categorized as medium-sized. The genes are TRBV28 and TRBJ2-7; the D gene is possibly TRBD1 (6 bases). Trimming removed 5 bases from V and 3 bases from J, with 14 bases in between. This CDR3 spans 14 amino acids. The germline V gene encodes CDR1 MDHEN and CDR2 SYDVKM. The CDR3 spells CASSPGHRDYEQYF. The DNA for the CDR3 is TGTGCCAGCAGTCCGGGACACAGAGACTACGAGCAGTACTTC.

The V and J genes are TRBV6-2 or TRBV6-3 and TRBJ2-7; D is undetermined. The CDR3 length is 13 residues. Trimming shortened V by 6 bases and J by 0 bases, and 9 bases separated the two germline ends. Looked up from germline, CDR1 is MNHEY and CDR2 is SVGEGT. The CDR3 DNA reads TGTGCCAGCAGGCCCCGGACCTCCTACGAGCAGTACTTC. The encoded protein is CASRPRTSYEQYF.

As for this clone: This may be a read error, as it is one base from a much larger clone. This rearrangement joins TRBV7-2 to TRBJ2-1, with D possibly being TRBD1 or TRBD2 (5 bases each). The CDR3 runs to 13 residues. Germline CDR1 is SGHTA and CDR2 is FQGNSA. CDR3 DNA sequence: TGTGCCAGCGGCTTAGTGGGGGACAATGAGCAGTTCTTC. Translating it yields CASGLVGDNEQFF.

This clone is medium-sized by share. This chain links TRBV6-6 with TRBJ2-1; D not certain. Trimming took 0 bases from V and 5 from J, leaving 8 bases between them. Germline assignment: CDR1 MNHNY and CDR2 SVGAGI (reference sequence). The CDR3 extends over 14 amino acids. The CDR3 reads CASSYSSLNNEQFF. The CDR3 DNA reads TGTGCCAGCAGTTACTCTTCGCTTAACAATGAGCAGTTCTTC.

This clone came up many times. This chain links TRBV5-5 with TRBJ2-3, with unresolved D. CDR3 length: 13 amino acids. V was pared by 5 bases and J by 3 bases, with 10 bases between. Germline V gives CDR1 SGHKS, CDR2 YYEKEE (reference sequence). The CDR3 region has the DNA TGTGCCAGCAGTTATGGAGTGACAGATACGCAGTATTTT. Translation gives CASSYGVTDTQYF. Full variable domain (missing parts from reference TRBV5-5 and TRBJ2-3): DAGVTQSPTHLIKTRGQQVTLRCSPISGHKSVSWYQQVLGQGPQFIFQYYEKEERGRGNFPDRFSARQFPNYSSELNVNALLLGDSALYLCASSYGVTDTQYFGPGTRLTVL.

This clone appeared many times. The J gene is TRBJ1-6, the V gene TRBV7-9; D uncertain. The germline V gene has CDR1 SEHNR and CDR2 FQNEAQ (reference sequence). This CDR3 region has 15 residues. The V end was cut by 2 bases, the J end by 6 bases, with 11 bases between. CDR3 loop: CASSLTSGSNSPLHF. CDR3 bases: TGTGCCAGCAGCTTAACGTCTGGGAGTAATTCACCCCTCCACTTT.

The chain joins TRBV6-1 to TRBJ1-1; D is uncertain. Germline V CDR1 and CDR2: MNHNS, SASEGT. CDR3 size: 15 residues. With 6 bases removed from V and 1 base from J, the gap between germline ends came to 15 bases. The CDR3 DNA reads TGTGCCAGCAGCCCATACATGGTGGCGAACACTGAAGCTTTCTTT. This encodes CASSPYMVANTEAFF.

J is TRBJ1-2 and V is TRBV5-5; 9 nucleotides agree with TRBD1. This CDR3 has 15 amino acids. In germline, CDR1 is SGHKS, CDR2 YYEKEE (reference sequence). With 5 bases clipped from V and 6 bases from J, the junction kept 11 bases outside the gene matches. The CDR3 region has the DNA TGTGCCAGCAGACCTTCGCTGGGACAGGGTAATGGCTACACCTTC. Translated: CASRPSLGQGNGYTF. Full variable domain (missing parts from reference TRBV5-5 and TRBJ1-2): DAGVTQSPTHLIKTRGQQVTLRCSPISGHKSVSWYQQVLGQGPQFIFQYYEKEERGRGNFPDRFSARQFPNYSSELNVNALLLGDSALYLCASRPSLGQGNGYTFGSGTRLTVV.

This clone was observed at least ten times. The gene calls are TRBV6-4 and TRBJ2-3, with 10 bases fitting TRBD1. Germline V gives CDR1 MRHNA, CDR2 SNTAGT. This CDR3 spans 15 amino acids. Trimming at V came to 5 bases and at J to 0 bases, leaving 2 bases not matched to a gene. CDR3 sequence: CASSKDRGSTDTQYF. For the CDR3, the DNA is TGTGCCAGCAGTAAGGACAGGGGGAGCACAGATACGCAGTATTTT.

In its sample, this clone was seen a few times. A read error may account for a junction end that differs from germline. V usage is TRBV24-1 and J usage is TRBJ2-1, with unresolved D. Germline loops: CDR1 KGHDR, CDR2 SFDVKD. The CDR3 runs 14 residues. In nucleotides, the CDR3 is TGTGCCACTAGTGAACATGGACGAGACAATGAGCAGTTCTTC. This gives the protein CATSEHGRDNEQFF.

This clone was recorded at least ten times. The chain carries TRBV28 and TRBJ1-1, with D hard to call. The CDR3 sequence is 14 residues long. The V gene's germline CDR1 is MDHEN and CDR2 SYDVKM. The V end was cut by 1 base, the J end by 1 base, with 7 bases between. Written as DNA, the CDR3 is TGTGCCAGCAGTTTATACAGCTGGAACACTGAAGCTTTCTTT. Its translation: CASSLYSWNTEAFF. Variable domain in full (rest from reference TRBV28 and TRBJ1-1): DVKVTQSSRYLVKRTGEKVFLECVQDMDHENMFWYRQDPGLGLRLIYFSYDVKMKEKGDIPEGYSVSREKKERFSLILESASTNQTSMYLCASSLYSWNTEAFFGQGTRLTVV.

This clone was detected only a few times. This chain uses TRBV2 with TRBJ1-1; weak D call: TRBD1 (5 bases). CDR3 size: 14 residues. V lost 8 bases and J lost 5, with 18 bases in between. Germline CDR1 reads SNHLY; CDR2 reads FYNNEI. DNA for the CDR3: TGTGCCAGCTGCAGGGACTCCAGTGTTACTGAAGCTTTCTTT. Protein: CASCRDSSVTEAFF.

About this clone itself: This sequence may be a read error, since a much larger clone differs from it by one base. The chain carries TRBV14 and TRBJ1-5, with D unclear. CDR1 and CDR2 from the germline V gene are SGHDN and FVKESK. CDR3 size: 18 residues. The DNA of the CDR3 is TGTGCCAGCAGCCAAGGTAGAACAGTGTTCTATAGCAGTCAGCCCCAGCATTTT. The encoded protein is CASSQGRTVFYSSQPQHF.

This clone was counted many times. This sequence joins TRBV9 and TRBJ1-2, with 7 bases identical to TRBD1. V gave up 4 bases and J gave up 2 bases; unmatched junction bases: 2. Per germline, CDR1 SGDLS and CDR2 YYNGEE. This CDR3 contains 13 residues. The CDR3 loop is CASSRTGNYGYTF. CDR3 in DNA: TGTGCCAGCAGCCGGACAGGAAACTATGGCTACACCTTC.

This clone was recorded at least ten times. The gene calls are TRBV6-1 and TRBJ1-5; D remains unclear. From germline, CDR1 is MNHNS and CDR2 SASEGT. The germline V and J ends were trimmed by 6 bases and 1 base, with 13 bases remaining between them. CDR3 size: 15 residues. CDR3 amino acids: CASRNLDGSNQPQHF. DNA of the CDR3: TGTGCCAGCAGAAATCTGGACGGAAGCAATCAGCCCCAGCATTTT.

In its sample, this clone was seen a few times. A much larger clonotype is one base distant, so this may be a read error. This sample includes further DNA sequences coding for the same CDR3. V usage is TRBV20-1 and J usage is TRBJ2-2; weak D call: TRBD2 (5 bases). The germline V gene encodes CDR1 DFQATT and CDR2 SNEGSKA (reference sequence). This CDR3 has 13 residues. DNA of the CDR3: TGCAGTGCTCCCTCCTCAGGCGCCGGGGAGCTGTTCTTT. Its translation is CSAPSSGAGELFF.

Worth noting for this clone: A read error may explain this, as a much larger clone is one base away. The chain carries TRBV5-1 and TRBJ2-1; a weak D match, TRBD2 (6 bases). The germline V gene encodes CDR1 SGHRS and CDR2 YFSETQ. This CDR3 has 14 amino acids. This CDR3 reads CASGLEGRSDEQFF. The CDR3 DNA follows: TGCGCCAGCGGCTTGGAGGGCAGGTCTGATGAGCAGTTCTTC.

By sample fraction, this clone is medium-sized. This chain uses TRBV11-2 with TRBJ1-2; D gene uncertain. Germline loops: CDR1 SGHAT, CDR2 FQNNGV. The V and J ends lost 3 bases and 0 bases respectively, with 14 bases between them. The CDR3 spans 16 residues. The CDR3 nucleotides are TGTGCCAGCAGCTTCAGAAACCAACGGGCTAACTATGGCTACACCTTC. Encoded protein: CASSFRNQRANYGYTF.

In this sample, this clone turned up a few times. The gene calls are TRBV6-1 and TRBJ1-2; 8 bases agree with TRBD1. Germline V gene sequence: CDR1 MNHNS, CDR2 SASEGT. The CDR3 is made up of 14 amino acids. With 6 bases clipped from V and 9 bases from J, the junction kept 12 bases outside the gene matches. CDR3 sequence: CASRTGAWRYCYTF. The CDR3, as DNA: TGTGCCAGCAGGACAGGGGCATGGCGATATTGCTACACCTTC.

This clone was picked up a small number of times. The rearrangement uses TRBV6-1 and TRBJ1-5; no clear D. CDR3 length: 14 amino acids. Trimming pared 6 bases from V and 5 bases from J, leaving 14 bases between. From germline, CDR1 is MNHNS and CDR2 SASEGT. The CDR3 reads CASSNTTGDQPQHF. The CDR3, as DNA: TGTGCCAGCAGCAATACAACCGGGGATCAGCCCCAGCATTTT.

This clone was recorded many times. The chain employs TRBV12-3 or TRBV12-4 and TRBJ2-3; D is perhaps TRBD2 (6 bases). Trimming took off 7 bases at V and 4 bases at J, with 12 bases between the two ends. The CDR3 runs to 13 residues. Written as DNA, the CDR3 is TGTGCCAGCATCTCCGGGAGCTCAGATACGCAGTATTTT. This translates into CASISGSSDTQYF.

A few counts support this clone. The chain uses TRBV12-3 or TRBV12-4 and TRBJ2-7; a weak D match, TRBD2 (5 bases). Trimming took off 5 bases at V and 1 base at J, with 6 bases between the two ends. The CDR3 spans 12 residues. This CDR3 is CASSRGSYEQYF. In nucleotides, the CDR3 is TGTGCCAGCAGTCGGGGTTCCTACGAGCAGTACTTC.

This clone has a count of ten or more. The gene calls are TRBV7-9 and TRBJ1-1, with 7 nucleotides matching TRBD1. J lost 4 bases, V lost 5 bases, and 7 bases had no gene match. Per the germline V gene, CDR1 is SEHNR and CDR2 is FQNEAQ (reference sequence). The CDR3 covers 14 residues. The DNA of the CDR3 is TGTGCCAGCAGCGCCCAGGGGGGAAGCACTGAAGCTTTCTTT. The encoded protein is CASSAQGGSTEAFF.

This clone was seen many times. The gene calls are TRBV11-2 and TRBJ2-3; TRBD2 matches 10 bases. Germline CDR1 is SGHAT and CDR2 is FQNNGV. The CDR3 runs 16 residues. V gave up 3 bases and J gave up 2 bases; unmatched junction bases: 5. The CDR3 nucleotides are TGTGCCAGCAGCTTTGACGGGACTAGCGACACAGATACGCAGTATTTT. Protein sequence: CASSFDGTSDTDTQYF.

This chain joins TRBV20-1 and TRBJ2-3; 8 bases match TRBD2. This CDR3 has 14 amino acids. Germline lookup yields CDR1 DFQATT and CDR2 SNEGSKA (reference sequence). The CDR3 DNA follows: TGCAGCGGGGAGGAGCGGGAGTCCGGGGATACGCAGTATTTT. It is translated as CSGEERESGDTQYF.

This clone was counted ten times or more. The gene calls are TRBV12-3 or TRBV12-4 and TRBJ2-1; TRBD2 agrees at 8 bases. The CDR3 sequence is 15 residues long. The V gene end was trimmed by 3 bases and the J gene end by 3 bases; junction bases not matched to a gene: 4. CDR3 sequence (DNA): TGTGCCAGCAGTTTTGGTAGCGGGGTCTACAATGAGCAGTTCTTC. The encoded protein is CASSFGSGVYNEQFF.

This clone appeared many times. The chain employs TRBV30 and TRBJ1-2; D gene unclear. The CDR3 has 13 residues. The V end was cut by 0 bases, the J end by 4 bases, with 9 bases between. CDR1 is GTSNPN, CDR2 SVGIG, per germline (reference sequence). In DNA form, the CDR3 reads TGTGCCTGGAGTGTAACGAGCGTCTATGGCTACACCTTC. Amino acid sequence: CAWSVTSVYGYTF.

This clone was observed many times. The rearrangement links TRBV30 to TRBJ2-3; 8 positions match TRBD1. This CDR3 contains 15 residues. Germline V CDR1 and CDR2: GTSNPN, SVGIG (reference sequence). Losses at the gene ends were 3 bases for V and 0 bases for J; bases not matched to a gene: 5. CDR3 protein: CAWRQGALSTDTQYF. In DNA form, the CDR3 reads TGTGCCTGGAGGCAGGGGGCCCTTAGCACAGATACGCAGTATTTT.

This clone came up many times. This chain uses TRBV19 with TRBJ2-5; D not certain. Germline loops: CDR1 LNHDA, CDR2 SQIVND (reference sequence). The V end lost 3 bases, the J end lost 1 base, and 12 bases lay between the germline ends. The CDR3 is made up of 15 amino acids. DNA of the CDR3: TGTGCCAGTAGTATCGCCCCCCCCCTCCAAGAGACCCAGTACTTC. Its translation: CASSIAPPLQETQYF.

This clone was counted many times. The chain employs TRBV12-3 or TRBV12-4 and TRBJ1-5; D is undetermined. This CDR3 has 15 residues. Trimming shortened V by 4 bases and J by 1 base, and 11 bases separated the two germline ends. The CDR3 loop reads CASSSWTLSNQPQHF. In DNA form, the CDR3 reads TGTGCCAGCAGTTCCTGGACCCTGAGCAATCAGCCCCAGCATTTT.

Worth noting for this clone: A much more abundant neighbour one base away suggests this may be a read error. The chain combines TRBV12-3 or TRBV12-4 with TRBJ1-2, with unresolved D. The CDR3 length is 13 residues. Trimming took off 5 bases at V and 4 bases at J, with 11 bases between the two ends. The CDR3 bases are TGTGCCAGCAGTCCAGCTCCTAGCTATGGCTACACCTTC. Translation: CASSPAPSYGYTF.